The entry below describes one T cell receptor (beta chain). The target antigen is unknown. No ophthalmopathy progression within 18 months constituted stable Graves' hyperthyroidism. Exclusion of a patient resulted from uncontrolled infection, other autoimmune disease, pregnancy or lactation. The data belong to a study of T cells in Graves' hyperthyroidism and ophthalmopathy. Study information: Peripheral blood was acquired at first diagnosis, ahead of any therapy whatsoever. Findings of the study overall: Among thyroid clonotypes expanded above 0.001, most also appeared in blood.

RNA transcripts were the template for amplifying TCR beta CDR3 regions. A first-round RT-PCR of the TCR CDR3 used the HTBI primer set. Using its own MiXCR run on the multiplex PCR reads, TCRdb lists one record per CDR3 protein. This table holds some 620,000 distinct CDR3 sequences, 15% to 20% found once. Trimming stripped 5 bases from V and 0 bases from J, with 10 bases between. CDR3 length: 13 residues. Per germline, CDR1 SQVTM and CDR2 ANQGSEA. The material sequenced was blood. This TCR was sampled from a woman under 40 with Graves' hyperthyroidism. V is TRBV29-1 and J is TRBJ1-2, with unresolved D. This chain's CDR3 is CSVRAASNYGYTF. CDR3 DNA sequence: TGCAGCGTTAGGGCAGCCTCTAACTATGGCTACACCTTC.